These 11 T cell receptor beta chains originate from one sample sequenced in a study of CD8 T cells in Susac syndrome. The RNA, about 0.5 to 1 ug, was put through reverse transcription using random hexamers. TCRdb passed the immunoSEQ multiplex PCR reads through MiXCR, listing each CDR3 protein once. The repertoire consists of some 130,000 distinct CDR3 sequences, with over 90% occurring once and the leading ten covering over 0.15%. The sample consisted of CD8+ T cells from PBMCs. All receptors derive from a human donor with Susac syndrome.

This chain links TRBV10-2 with TRBJ2-3, with D maybe TRBD1 (5 bases). The germline V gene encodes CDR1 WSHSY and CDR2 SAAADI. The CDR3 consists of 13 residues. Trimming took off 3 bases at V and 5 bases at J, with 9 bases between the two ends. The CDR3 here is CASSDSQGDTQYF. DNA for the CDR3: TGCGCCAGCAGTGATAGCCAGGGAGATACGCAGTATTTT.

This clonotype was observed once. V usage is TRBV12-3 or TRBV12-4 and J usage is TRBJ1-2; tentatively, D is TRBD1 (6 bases). This CDR3 has 16 amino acids. V was shortened by 5 bases and J by 3 bases, with 19 bases between the two germline ends. The CDR3 coding sequence is TGTGCCAGCAGTGGATTAAACAGGGATGGAGACTATGGCTACACCTTC. Translated, it gives CASSGLNRDGDYGYTF.

This rearrangement joins TRBV10-3 to TRBJ1-4; no clear D. Trimming cost V 10 bases and J 5 bases, with 14 bases left between them. Per germline, CDR1 ENHRY and CDR2 SYGVKD. This CDR3 has 13 residues. CDR3 loop: CATLQRFNEKLFF. For the CDR3, the DNA is TGTGCCACCCTACAGAGATTCAATGAAAAACTGTTTTTT.

This clonotype was detected only once. The rearrangement links TRBV6-6 to TRBJ2-7, with D possibly TRBD2 on 5 matching bases. This CDR3 contains 13 residues. Germline V CDR1 and CDR2: MNHNY, SVGAGI (reference sequence). Trimming left V 0 bases short and J 7 bases short, with 10 bases between. CDR3 sequence: CASSYSISGEQYF. CDR3 bases: TGTGCCAGCAGTTACTCGATTTCGGGGGAGCAGTACTTC.

This chain links TRBV29-1 with TRBJ1-1; no reliable D call. The CDR3 covers 16 residues. V lost 3 bases to trimming and J lost 3 bases, with 20 bases between them. Looked up from germline, CDR1 is SQVTM and CDR2 is ANQGSEA. The CDR3 nucleotides are TGCAGCGTTGACCGGAGTGGGTTGTTGGTTTACACTGAAGCTTTCTTT. Protein sequence: CSVDRSGLLVYTEAFF.

The chain couples TRBV6-6 to TRBJ2-3, with a tentative D call TRBD2 (6 bases). The V gene's germline CDR1 is MNHNY and CDR2 SVGAGI (reference sequence). Trimming removed 6 bases from V and 4 bases from J, with 20 bases in between. CDR3 size: 16 residues. CDR3 protein: CASRPGTPGEADTQYF. In DNA, the CDR3 is TGTGCCAGCAGACCAGGGACTCCCGGGGAGGCAGATACGCAGTATTTT.

This rearrangement joins TRBV12-5 to TRBJ1-1; 10 nucleotides agree with TRBD1. CDR1 LGHNT and CDR2 FRNRAP come from the germline V gene. The CDR3 contains 16 residues. With 2 bases clipped from V and 4 bases from J, the junction kept 7 bases outside the gene matches. In nucleotides, the CDR3 is TGTGCTAGTGGTTTGACCGGGACAGGGGTGAGCACTGAAGCTTTCTTT. Residues: CASGLTGTGVSTEAFF. The full variable domain, completed using reference TRBV12-5 and TRBJ1-1, is DARVTQTPRHKVTEMGQEVTMRCQPILGHNTVFWYRQTMMQGLELLAYFRNRAPLDDSGMPKDRFSAEMPDATLATLKIQPSEPRDSAVYFCASGLTGTGVSTEAFFGQGTRLTVV.

The chain couples TRBV20-1 to TRBJ2-3, with D possibly matching TRBD2 (6 bases). Germline V gives CDR1 DFQATT, CDR2 SNEGSKA (reference sequence). V lost 6 bases and J lost 5, with 18 bases in between. CDR3 length: 14 amino acids. The CDR3 loop is CSAPGGLRGDTQYF. CDR3 nucleotides: TGCAGTGCCCCTGGGGGACTTCGTGGAGATACGCAGTATTTT.

The chain is built from TRBV11-2 and TRBJ1-2; D might be TRBD1 (6 bases). Trimming shortened V by 1 base and J by 4 bases, and 13 bases separated the two germline ends. Germline assignment: CDR1 SGHAT and CDR2 FQNNGV. This CDR3 comprises 15 residues. For the CDR3, the DNA is TGTGCCAGCAGCTTAGGGCTGGGACAAGGCTATGGCTACACCTTC. It is translated as CASSLGLGQGYGYTF.

The V gene is TRBV13, the J gene TRBJ2-7, with 9 positions matching TRBD1. The germline CDR1 and CDR2 sequences are PRHDT and FYEKMQ (reference sequence). Unmatched junction bases numbered 13, after V lost 6 bases and J lost 4 bases. The CDR3 runs to 16 residues. The DNA of the CDR3 is TGTGCCAGCAGGCGGCTCACAGGGGGCGCAGAATACGAGCAGTACTTC. Protein product: CASRRLTGGAEYEQYF.

In this sample, this clonotype turned up once. The chain joins TRBV13 to TRBJ2-2; a possible D gene is TRBD2 (6 bases). The CDR3 is 14 residues long. The germline V gene has CDR1 PRHDT and CDR2 FYEKMQ (reference sequence). The V end lost 3 bases, the J end lost 7 bases, and 12 bases lay between the germline ends. The DNA of the CDR3 is TGTGCCAGCAGCTTCCCCAGGGAGGTCGGGGAGCTGTTTTTT. This encodes CASSFPREVGELFF.